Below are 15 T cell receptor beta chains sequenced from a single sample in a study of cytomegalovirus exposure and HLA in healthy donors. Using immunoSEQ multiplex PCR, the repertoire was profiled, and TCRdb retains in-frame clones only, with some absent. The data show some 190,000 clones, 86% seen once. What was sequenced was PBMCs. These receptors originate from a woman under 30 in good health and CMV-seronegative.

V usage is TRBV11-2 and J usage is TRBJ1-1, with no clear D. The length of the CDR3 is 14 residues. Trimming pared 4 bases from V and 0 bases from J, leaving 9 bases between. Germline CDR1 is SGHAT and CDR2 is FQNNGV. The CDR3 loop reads CASSYRAVNTEAFF. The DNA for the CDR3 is TGTGCCAGCAGCTATAGAGCGGTGAACACTGAAGCTTTCTTT.

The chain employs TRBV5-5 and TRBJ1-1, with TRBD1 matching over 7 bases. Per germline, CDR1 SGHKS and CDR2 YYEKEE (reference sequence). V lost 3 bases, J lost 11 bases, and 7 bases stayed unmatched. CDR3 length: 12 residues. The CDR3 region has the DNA TGTGCCAGCAGCTCCCCAGGGGGAGAGGCTTTCTTT. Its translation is CASSSPGGEAFF.

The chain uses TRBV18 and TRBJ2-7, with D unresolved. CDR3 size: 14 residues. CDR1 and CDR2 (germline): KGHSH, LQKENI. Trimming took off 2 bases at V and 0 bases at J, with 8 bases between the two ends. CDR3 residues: CASSPKENSYEQYF. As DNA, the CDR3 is TGTGCCAGCTCACCAAAGGAGAACTCCTACGAGCAGTACTTC.

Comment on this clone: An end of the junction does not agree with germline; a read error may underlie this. The CDR3 region has the DNA TGTGCCAGCAGTTACCGGGACAGGGACCTTAAGTGGGTCTTT. Its translation: CASSYRDRDLKWVF. This rearrangement joins TRBV6-5 to TRBJ1-1; 9 bases map to TRBD1. Germline loops: CDR1 MNHEY, CDR2 SVGAGI. The CDR3 runs 14 residues.

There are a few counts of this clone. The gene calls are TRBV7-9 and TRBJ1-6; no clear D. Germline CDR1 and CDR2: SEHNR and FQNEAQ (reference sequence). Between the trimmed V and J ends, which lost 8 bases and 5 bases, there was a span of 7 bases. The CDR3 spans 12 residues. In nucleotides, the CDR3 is TGTGCCAGCCTAGGTCATAATTCACCCCTCCACTTT. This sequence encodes CASLGHNSPLHF.

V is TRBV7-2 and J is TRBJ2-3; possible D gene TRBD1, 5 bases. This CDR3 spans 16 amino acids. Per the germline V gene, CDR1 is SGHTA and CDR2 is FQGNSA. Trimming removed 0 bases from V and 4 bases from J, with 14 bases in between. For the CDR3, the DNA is TGTGCCAGCAGCTTAGCGGTGGCACAGGCCCCAGATACGCAGTATTTT. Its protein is CASSLAVAQAPDTQYF.

CDR3 protein: CAWSVRLVGNEQFF. DNA for the CDR3: TGTGCCTGGAGTGTAAGACTAGTGGGCAATGAGCAGTTCTTC. J is TRBJ2-1 and V is TRBV30; TRBD2 is a possible D gene (6 bases). Germline-derived CDR1 and CDR2 are GTSNPN and SVGIG (reference sequence). The germline V and J ends were trimmed by 0 bases and 6 bases, with 12 bases remaining between them. The CDR3 totals 14 residues.

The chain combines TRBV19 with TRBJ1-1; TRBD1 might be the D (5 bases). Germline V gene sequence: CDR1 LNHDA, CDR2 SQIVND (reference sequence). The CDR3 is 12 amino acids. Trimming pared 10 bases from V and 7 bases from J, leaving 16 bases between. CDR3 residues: CATSRGWDEAFF. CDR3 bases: TGTGCCACCAGTCGGGGGTGGGATGAAGCTTTCTTT.

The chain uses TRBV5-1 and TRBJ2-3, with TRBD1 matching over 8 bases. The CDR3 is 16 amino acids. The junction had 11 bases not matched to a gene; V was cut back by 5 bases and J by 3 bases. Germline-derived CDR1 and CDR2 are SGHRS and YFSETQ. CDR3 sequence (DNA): TGCGCCAGCAGGGGGATGGCAGGGGGCTTTACAGATACGCAGTATTTT. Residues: CASRGMAGGFTDTQYF.

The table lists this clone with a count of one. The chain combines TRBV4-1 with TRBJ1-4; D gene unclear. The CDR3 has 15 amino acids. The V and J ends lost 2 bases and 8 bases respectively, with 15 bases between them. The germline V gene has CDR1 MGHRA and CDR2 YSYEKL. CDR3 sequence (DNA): TGCGCCAGCAGCCAAAAAGCGATAGGCCAGGAAAAACTGTTTTTT. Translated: CASSQKAIGQEKLFF.

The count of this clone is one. CDR3 loop: CATISYYEQYF. CDR3 DNA sequence: TGTGCCACTATCTCCTACTACGAGCAGTACTTC. V usage is TRBV6-1 and J usage is TRBJ2-7; D not resolved. The CDR3 consists of 11 residues. Trimming took off 10 bases at V and 3 bases at J, with 10 bases between the two ends. Germline V gene sequence: CDR1 MNHNS, CDR2 SASEGT.

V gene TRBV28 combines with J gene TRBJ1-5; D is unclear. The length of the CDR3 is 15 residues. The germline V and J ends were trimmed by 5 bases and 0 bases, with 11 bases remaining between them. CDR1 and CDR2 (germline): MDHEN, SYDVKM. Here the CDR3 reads CASSPQDHSNQPQHF. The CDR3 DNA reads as TGTGCCAGCAGTCCTCAGGATCATAGCAATCAGCCCCAGCATTTT.

The CDR3 coding sequence is TGTGCCAGCAGCTTATCAGGGCCGGGAGTAACCTACAATGAGCAGTTCTTC. This gives the protein CASSLSGPGVTYNEQFF. The V and J genes are TRBV7-2 and TRBJ2-1, with D maybe TRBD2 (6 bases). The CDR3 has 17 residues. Germline CDR1 is SGHTA and CDR2 is FQGNSA. Trimming shortened V by 2 bases and J by 2 bases, and 16 bases separated the two germline ends.

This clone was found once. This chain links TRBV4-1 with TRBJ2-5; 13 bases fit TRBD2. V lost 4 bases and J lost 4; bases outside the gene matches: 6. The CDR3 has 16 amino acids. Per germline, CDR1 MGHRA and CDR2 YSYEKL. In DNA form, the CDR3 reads TGCGCCAGCAGCCCGTCGGGACTAGCGGGGAGAGAGACCCAGTACTTC. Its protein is CASSPSGLAGRETQYF.

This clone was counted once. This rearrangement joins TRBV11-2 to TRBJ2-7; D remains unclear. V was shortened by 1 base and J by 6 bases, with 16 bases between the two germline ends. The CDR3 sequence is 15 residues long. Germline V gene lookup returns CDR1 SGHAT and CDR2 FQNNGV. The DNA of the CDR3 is TGTGCCAGCAGCTTAGGTATACAGTCCTTCGGCGAGCAGTACTTC. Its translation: CASSLGIQSFGEQYF.